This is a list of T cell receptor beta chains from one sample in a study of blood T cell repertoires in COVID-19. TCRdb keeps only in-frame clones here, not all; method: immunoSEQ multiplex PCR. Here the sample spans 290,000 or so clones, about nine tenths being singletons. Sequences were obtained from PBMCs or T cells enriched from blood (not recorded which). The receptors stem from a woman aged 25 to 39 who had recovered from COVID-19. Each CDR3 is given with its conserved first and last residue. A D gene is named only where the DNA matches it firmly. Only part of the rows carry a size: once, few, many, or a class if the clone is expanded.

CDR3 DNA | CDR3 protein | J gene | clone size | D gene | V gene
TGCGCCAGCAGATCCCTAGCGGGAGACGATGAGCAGTTCTTC | CASRSLAGDDEQFF | TRBJ2-1 | . | TRBD2 | TRBV5-1
TGCGCCAGCAGCTTCACGGGACAGCTCGACGAGCAGTACTTC | CASSFTGQLDEQYF | TRBJ2-7 | . | TRBD1 | TRBV5-1
TGTGCCAGCAGCGAGAATTCGGACAATGAGCAGTTCTTC | CASSENSDNEQFF | TRBJ2-1 | . | . | TRBV7-3
TGTGCCAGCTCGCTAGCGGGAGGTCCCTACAATGAGCAGTTCTTC | CASSLAGGPYNEQFF | TRBJ2-1 | . | TRBD2 | TRBV27
TGTGCCAGCAGTTTAGCTAGCGGGAGTTATAAGAACACCGGGGAGCTGTTTTTT | CASSLASGSYKNTGELFF | TRBJ2-2 | . | TRBD2 | TRBV28
TGTGCCAGCAGACCACGGACTAGCGGGAGAGTCGGGGAGCTGTTTTTT | CASRPRTSGRVGELFF | TRBJ2-2 | . | TRBD2 | TRBV27
TGTGCCAGCAGCTTCGGAGGGGATACGCAGTATTTT | CASSFGGDTQYF | TRBJ2-3 | . | . | TRBV11-3
TGTGCCAGCAGGTACAGGGGGGGCGACGAGCAGTACTTC | CASRYRGGDEQYF | TRBJ2-7 | . | . | TRBV28
TGTGCCAGCAGCTTTCAGAGGAGGTACCTAAATCAGCCCCAGCATTTT | CASSFQRRYLNQPQHF | TRBJ1-5 | . | . | TRBV7-2
TGTGCCAGCAGTGAAACTGTCTCCGGGGAGCTGTTTTTT | CASSETVSGELFF | TRBJ2-2 | . | . | TRBV6-1
TGTGCCATCAGCAACCGGGACTCAAGCTTGGATACGCAGTATTTT | CAISNRDSSLDTQYF | TRBJ2-3 | . | . | TRBV10-3
TGCGCCAGCAGCCCGGGACTACAAGAGACCCAGTACTTC | CASSPGLQETQYF | TRBJ2-5 | . | TRBD2 | TRBV4-3
TGTGCCAGCAGTGCAAGGCAGGGCGGGGAGCTGTTTTTT | CASSARQGGELFF | TRBJ2-2 | . | . | TRBV27
TGTGCCAGCAGCCGGGGACTAGCGGGTTTAGGTGAGCAGTTCTTC | CASSRGLAGLGEQFF | TRBJ2-1 | . | TRBD2 | TRBV5-6
TGTGCCAGCACCGTCCTAGCGGGAGCCACCGGGGAGCTGTTTTTT | CASTVLAGATGELFF | TRBJ2-2 | . | TRBD2 | TRBV2
TGTGCCAGCAGCCTACGACAGGGGGCTTCCTACGAGCAGTACTTC | CASSLRQGASYEQYF | TRBJ2-7 | . | TRBD1 | TRBV7-2
TGTGCCAGCCGCTCCGGGACAGGGATTAACTATGGCTACACCTTC | CASRSGTGINYGYTF | TRBJ1-2 | . | TRBD1 | TRBV19
TGCGCCAGCAGCTTGGATGTAGGGGGTAGTGGAGAGACCCAGTACTTC | CASSLDVGGSGETQYF | TRBJ2-5 | . | . | TRBV5-1
TGTGCCAGCAGCAAACCCGGGACAGGGACAGAACAGATGGCTGAAGCTTTCTTT | CASSKPGTGTEQMAEAFF | TRBJ1-1 | . | . | TRBV21-1
TGTGCCAGCAGCTTAAACGCCCTGGGACAGGGGAGGACAGATACGCAGTATTTT | CASSLNALGQGRTDTQYF | TRBJ2-3 | . | TRBD1 | TRBV7-3
TGTGCCAGCAGCCAGACATACAACTATGGCTACACCTTC | CASSQTYNYGYTF | TRBJ1-2 | . | . | TRBV7-2
TGTGCCAGTAGTATAGTTTTGACGACAGGGCAGATGAACACTGAAGCTTTCTTT | CASSIVLTTGQMNTEAFF | TRBJ1-1 | . | TRBD1 | TRBV19
TGTGCCAGCAGAGGGGATAGCAATCAGCCCCAGCATTTT | CASRGDSNQPQHF | TRBJ1-5 | . | . | TRBV12-3/TRBV12-4
TGTGCCACCAGTGGTCTTTTAGCGTATACCGGGGAGCTGTTTTTT | CATSGLLAYTGELFF | TRBJ2-2 | once | . | TRBV24-1
TGTGCCAGCAGTTACTCAACGCGGGGCAGACAGGGATCCCTCTATGGCTACACCTTC | CASSYSTRGRQGSLYGYTF | TRBJ1-2 | few | TRBD1 | TRBV6-2/TRBV6-3
TGTGCCAGCAGTCCCGGGGGCACAGATACGCAGTATTTT | CASSPGGTDTQYF | TRBJ2-3 | . | . | TRBV27
TGTGCCAGCTCACCGGACACCCGCTATGGCTACACCTTC | CASSPDTRYGYTF | TRBJ1-2 | . | . | TRBV18
TGTGCCAGCAGCTTAGCGCAAGGGGCCCCCGGCTACACCTTC | CASSLAQGAPGYTF | TRBJ1-2 | . | . | TRBV7-9
TGTGCCAGCAGCCCCAGGTACTCCCAGGGGAACACTGAAGCTTTCTTT | CASSPRYSQGNTEAFF | TRBJ1-1 | . | . | TRBV5-6
TGTGCCAGCAGCTCTCTCCAGGGTGGAGCCCCCTACGAGCAGTACTTC | CASSSLQGGAPYEQYF | TRBJ2-7 | . | . | TRBV11-2
TGTGCCACCAGTGATTTGTCGGGAGGGGGGAAAAATCAGCCCCAGCATTTT | CATSDLSGGGKNQPQHF | TRBJ1-5 | . | . | TRBV24-1
TGTGCCAGCAGTGACTATGGTGGCGGCGAGCAGTACTTC | CASSDYGGGEQYF | TRBJ2-7 | . | . | TRBV28
TGTGCCAGCAGCAAAATGGAGGCGGCTACTGGAAACACCATATATTTT | CASSKMEAATGNTIYF | TRBJ1-3 | . | . | TRBV9
TGTGCCAGCAGCTTAGTACAGGGGAGGACTGAAGCTTTCTTT | CASSLVQGRTEAFF | TRBJ1-1 | . | TRBD1 | TRBV13
TGTGCCAGCAGCTTTTACACACTAGACGAGGCCCAGTACTTC | CASSFYTLDEAQYF | TRBJ2-5 | . | . | TRBV7-2
TGTGCCAGCAGACTCACTAGCGCTTCCTACAATGAGCAGTTCTTC | CASRLTSASYNEQFF | TRBJ2-1 | . | TRBD2 | TRBV3-1/TRBV3-2
TGTGCCAGCAGCTCCCGCTCGACTAGCATCAGAGGGGATGAGCAGTTCTTC | CASSSRSTSIRGDEQFF | TRBJ2-1 | . | TRBD2 | TRBV11-2
TGTGCCAGCAGCTACTTAGGGGGGGAGAACTATGGCTACACCTTC | CASSYLGGENYGYTF | TRBJ1-2 | . | . | TRBV7-9
TGTGCCAGTAAGACAATGGCCGATTCACCCCTCCACTTT | CASKTMADSPLHF | TRBJ1-6 | . | . | TRBV19